These T cell receptor beta chains were read from a single sample in a study of T cells after yellow fever vaccination. TCRdb ran MiXCR on the 5' RACE reads and lists one entry per CDR3 protein. The table includes 45,000 to 75,000 distinct CDR3 sequences, approximately 6% detected once. The source was PBMCs, either bulk or a sorted T-cell subset (CD4+, CD8+, memory, or dextramer-sorted; not recorded which), collected on the day of the yellow fever booster vaccination. Source of these receptors: a man between 18 and 29 years old who received the YFV17D yellow fever vaccine. Both conserved end residues are part of each CDR3. Fields, in order: clone size, D gene, V gene, J gene, CDR3 protein, CDR3 DNA. D genes are given only for firm matches. The listing skips clone size in some rows; elsewhere it reads once, few, many or a size class.

>many|TRBD1|TRBV6-6|TRBJ2-1
CASTGGDLSSYNEQFF
TGTGCCAGCACAGGGGGCGACTTGAGCTCCTACAATGAGCAGTTCTTC
>many|TRBD1|TRBV4-1|TRBJ1-5
CASSQGTGQPQHF
TGCGCCAGCAGCCAAGGGACAGGACAGCCCCAGCATTTT
>-|-|TRBV2|TRBJ2-3
CASSRQRRTDTQYF
TGTGCCAGCAGTCGACAGCGCCGCACAGATACGCAGTATTTT
>many|-|TRBV12-3/TRBV12-4|TRBJ2-2
CASRDSNTGELFF
TGTGCCAGCAGGGACAGTAACACCGGGGAGCTGTTTTTT
>few|TRBD1|TRBV11-2|TRBJ2-2
CASSFGTGILTGELFF
TGTGCCAGCAGCTTCGGGACAGGCATACTCACCGGGGAGCTGTTTTTT
>many|-|TRBV12-3/TRBV12-4|TRBJ2-2
CASTTRSGELFF
TGTGCCAGCACCACCCGTTCCGGGGAGCTGTTTTTT
>-|TRBD1|TRBV7-6|TRBJ2-5
CASSPHLPGTGLETQYF
TGTGCCAGCAGCCCACACCTTCCCGGGACAGGGTTAGAGACCCAGTACTTC
>many|-|TRBV12-3/TRBV12-4|TRBJ1-2
CASSQIPEDGYTF
TGTGCCAGCAGCCAAATCCCGGAGGATGGCTACACCTTC
>many|TRBD2|TRBV20-1|TRBJ2-7
CSAYSGTSGDTYEQYF
TGCAGTGCTTATTCCGGGACTAGCGGGGACACCTACGAGCAGTACTTC
>many|-|TRBV4-1|TRBJ2-7
CASRGGGPRYYEQYF
TGCGCCAGCAGAGGCGGCGGACCCAGGTACTACGAGCAGTACTTC
>many|-|TRBV29-1|TRBJ1-1
CSVEGEGEGPEAFF
TGCAGCGTTGAAGGGGAGGGGGAAGGGCCTGAAGCTTTCTTT
>many|TRBD1|TRBV20-1|TRBJ2-7
CSASHMGDRVNEQYF
TGCAGTGCTAGCCACATGGGAGACAGGGTGAACGAGCAGTACTTC
>many|TRBD2|TRBV7-2|TRBJ2-3
CASSPQTRLAGGQDTQYF
TGTGCCAGCAGCCCGCAAACGCGACTAGCGGGGGGGCAAGATACGCAGTATTTT
>many|-|TRBV20-1|TRBJ2-2
CSARADRVTGELFF
TGCAGTGCTAGAGCGGACAGAGTCACCGGGGAGCTGTTTTTT
>-|-|TRBV5-6|TRBJ1-5
CASSLRRRDTAYSNQPQHF
TGTGCCAGCAGCTTGCGGAGGCGGGACACGGCGTATAGCAATCAGCCCCAGCATTTT
>many|TRBD1|TRBV12-3/TRBV12-4|TRBJ2-7
CASSGQGVKHPYEQYF
TGTGCCAGCAGCGGACAGGGCGTTAAACACCCCTACGAGCAGTACTTC
>few|-|TRBV7-9|TRBJ2-5
CASNGETQYF
TGTGCCAGCAACGGTGAGACCCAGTACTTC
>many|-|TRBV12-3/TRBV12-4|TRBJ1-1
CASSWNTEAFF
TGTGCCAGCAGTTGGAACACTGAAGCTTTCTTT
>many|-|TRBV4-3|TRBJ1-5
CASSQDPGDQPQHF
TGCGCCAGCAGCCAAGATCCGGGGGATCAGCCCCAGCATTTT
>many|-|TRBV6-5|TRBJ2-4
CASSQGAKNIQYF
TGTGCCAGCAGTCAGGGGGCCAAAAACATTCAGTACTTC
>many|TRBD1|TRBV5-1|TRBJ2-5
CASSITGVAETQYF
TGCGCCAGCAGCATTACAGGGGTGGCAGAGACCCAGTACTTC
>many|-|TRBV6-2/TRBV6-3|TRBJ1-1
CASISGTLNTEAFF
TGTGCCAGCATCAGCGGGACACTGAACACTGAAGCTTTCTTT
>few|-|TRBV29-1|TRBJ1-2
CSVEGASYGYTF
TGCAGCGTTGAAGGAGCGTCTTATGGCTACACCTTC
>many|TRBD1|TRBV20-1|TRBJ1-4
CSADRGLGGPEKLFF
TGCAGTGCTGACAGGGGGCTGGGAGGTCCTGAAAAACTGTTTTTT
>few|-|TRBV11-2|TRBJ2-3
CASSPRWGQGRVVDTDTQYF
TGTGCCAGCAGCCCCCGTTGGGGACAAGGTCGAGTGGTAGACACAGATACGCAGTATTTT
>many|-|TRBV12-3/TRBV12-4|TRBJ1-1
CASRLTGGGSTEAFF
TGTGCCAGCAGACTCACCGGGGGGGGAAGCACTGAAGCTTTCTTT
>-|-|TRBV10-3|TRBJ2-3
CAISESAGVGVDTQYF
TGTGCCATCAGTGAGTCAGCCGGGGTGGGAGTGGATACGCAGTATTTT
>-|-|TRBV13|TRBJ1-1
CASSFPQGIRTEAFF
TGTGCCAGCAGCTTTCCCCAGGGGATAAGGACTGAAGCTTTCTTT
>few|-|TRBV24-1|TRBJ2-3
CATSGLTSSRTDTQYF
TGTGCCACCAGTGGTTTAACTAGCTCTCGCACAGATACGCAGTATTTT
>many|TRBD2|TRBV7-6|TRBJ2-3
CASSFTSGGSDTQYF
TGTGCCAGCAGCTTCACTAGCGGGGGGTCAGATACGCAGTATTTT
>many|-|TRBV7-2|TRBJ1-2
CASSRVVRGGVDYGYTF
TGTGCCAGCAGCCGGGTGGTCCGGGGGGGAGTCGACTATGGCTACACCTTC
>many|-|TRBV5-6|TRBJ2-1
CASSPEGSYNEQFF
TGTGCCAGCAGCCCCGAGGGAAGTTACAATGAGCAGTTCTTC
>many|TRBD1|TRBV29-1|TRBJ2-1
CSVPGTVYNEQFF
TGCAGCGTTCCCGGGACAGTCTACAATGAGCAGTTCTTC
>few|TRBD1|TRBV28|TRBJ2-6
CASRPGGPGNVLTF
TGTGCCAGCAGACCAGGGGGACCCGGCAACGTCCTGACTTTC
>many|-|TRBV20-1|TRBJ2-1
CSAGESSYNEQFF
TGCAGTGCCGGAGAGAGCTCCTACAATGAGCAGTTCTTC
>many|TRBD2|TRBV5-1|TRBJ2-3
CASSLVGVFGGDTDTQYF
TGCGCCAGCAGCTTGGTCGGGGTCTTCGGGGGGGACACAGATACGCAGTATTTT
>few|-|TRBV7-8|TRBJ1-2
CASSLAVGGSLYGYTF
TGTGCCAGCAGCTTAGCTGTCGGGGGCTCCCTCTATGGCTACACCTTC
>many|-|TRBV5-1|TRBJ2-5
CASSFGGKETQYF
TGCGCCAGCAGCTTCGGGGGTAAAGAGACCCAGTACTTC
>many|-|TRBV6-2/TRBV6-3|TRBJ1-1
CASSYTTEAFF
TGTGCCAGCAGTTACACCACTGAAGCTTTCTTT
>few|TRBD2|TRBV18|TRBJ2-1
CASSFSAGVSYNEQFF
TGTGCCAGCTCATTTTCAGCGGGGGTGTCCTACAATGAGCAGTTCTTC
>many|TRBD1|TRBV12-3/TRBV12-4|TRBJ1-4
CASSLRQGNEKLFF
TGTGCCAGCAGTTTAAGACAGGGGAACGAAAAACTGTTTTTT
>-|TRBD1|TRBV4-1|TRBJ1-2
CASSQEQGVAGYTF
TGCGCCAGCAGCCAAGAACAGGGGGTTGCTGGCTACACCTTC
>many|-|TRBV7-9|TRBJ2-2
CASSLAPGELFF
TGTGCCAGCAGCTTAGCCCCCGGGGAGCTGTTTTTT
>few|TRBD1|TRBV5-6|TRBJ1-1
CASSSGGAGMGGTEAFF
TGTGCCAGCAGCTCAGGGGGCGCTGGAATGGGGGGCACTGAAGCTTTCTTT
>many|-|TRBV4-3|TRBJ2-7
CASSLDSFSYEQYF
TGCGCCAGCAGCCTTGACAGTTTCTCCTACGAGCAGTACTTC
>-|TRBD1|TRBV7-2|TRBJ2-1
CASSPWTGYNEQFF
TGTGCCAGCAGCCCTTGGACAGGGTACAATGAGCAGTTCTTC
>many|-|TRBV5-6|TRBJ2-1
CASSLGAGSSYNEQFF
TGTGCCAGCAGCTTGGGTGCGGGAAGCTCCTACAATGAGCAGTTCTTC